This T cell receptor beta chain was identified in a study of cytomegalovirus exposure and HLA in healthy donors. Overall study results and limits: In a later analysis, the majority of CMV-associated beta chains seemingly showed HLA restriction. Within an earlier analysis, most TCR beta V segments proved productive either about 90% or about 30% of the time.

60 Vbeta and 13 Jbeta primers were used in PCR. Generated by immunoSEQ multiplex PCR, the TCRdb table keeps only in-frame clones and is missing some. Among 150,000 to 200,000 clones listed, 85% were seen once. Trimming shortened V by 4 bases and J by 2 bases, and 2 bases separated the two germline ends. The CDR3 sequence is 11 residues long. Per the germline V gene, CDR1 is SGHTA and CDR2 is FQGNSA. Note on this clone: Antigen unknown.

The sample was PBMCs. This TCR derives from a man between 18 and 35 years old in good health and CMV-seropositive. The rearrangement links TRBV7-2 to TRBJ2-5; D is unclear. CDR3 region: CASSSQETQYF. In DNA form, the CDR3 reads TGTGCCAGCAGCTCACAAGAGACCCAGTACTTC. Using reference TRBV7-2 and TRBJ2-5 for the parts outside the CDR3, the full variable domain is GAGVSQSPSNKVTEKGKDVELRCDPISGHTALYWYRQSLGQGLEFLIYFQGNSAPDKSGLPSDRFSAERTGGSVSTLTIQRTQQEDSAVYLCASSSQETQYFGPGTRLLVL.